This T cell receptor beta chain was sequenced during a study of blood T cell repertoires in COVID-19. Study-wide context: COVID-19 samples from acute and convalescent phases originated in the United States, Italy and Spain. From T cells, B-cell-depleted T cells, or PBMCs came the material, which was cDNA or gDNA.

Authors' data handling: Counts of nucleated cells, estimated from reference gene primer amplification, were obtained. TCRdb's copy holds only in-frame clones and misses some; the assay was immunoSEQ multiplex PCR. V and J calls and clone size are those listed in that table; D and trimming were worked out from the DNA. The table shows about 440,000 clones, with approximately 90% occurring only once. Trimming took 3 bases from V and 8 from J; bases not matched to a gene: 9. Germline CDR1 MNHNS, CDR2 SASEGT. The CDR3 is 14 amino acids. Residents of 24 US areas, aged about 18 to 95 years, made up the participants.

Material: PBMCs or T cells enriched from blood (not recorded which). The sequence was obtained from a woman between 18 and 30 years old with acute COVID-19. The rearrangement uses TRBV6-1 and TRBJ1-2; 7 bases are shared with TRBD1. The CDR3 loop is CASSDVQGGRGYTF. CDR3 sequence (DNA): TGTGCCAGCAGTGATGTACAAGGGGGCCGGGGCTACACCTTC.